A selection of T cell receptor beta chains follows, all from one sample in a study of blood T cell repertoires in COVID-19. Here immunoSEQ multiplex PCR was the method, and the copy in TCRdb shows in-frame clones only, minus some. The sample gives some 500,000 clones, roughly 90% of which show up once; 1.5% to 2% is in the top ten. The sample was PBMCs or T cells enriched from blood (not recorded which). All receptors derive from a woman aged 40 to 55 who had recovered from COVID-19. The CDR3 runs from the conserved cysteine through the conserved F or W. A D gene is named only where the DNA matches it firmly. Where a row states a size, it is once, few, many or the class of an expanded clone; other rows omit it.

D gene	V gene	J gene	clone size	CDR3 protein	CDR3 DNA
NA	TRBV19	TRBJ1-2	NA	CASSPRQEKYGYTF	TGTGCCAGTAGTCCGCGACAGGAGAAGTATGGCTACACCTTC
NA	TRBV7-9	TRBJ2-1	NA	CATSNEQFF	TGTGCCACCTCCAATGAGCAGTTCTTC
TRBD1	TRBV28	TRBJ1-1	NA	CASAGTGRADTEAFF	TGTGCCAGTGCCGGGACAGGGAGGGCGGACACTGAAGCTTTCTTT
TRBD1	TRBV4-2	TRBJ1-2	NA	CASSQGTGGHGYTF	TGTGCCAGCAGCCAGGGGACAGGGGGTCATGGCTACACCTTC
TRBD2	TRBV13	TRBJ2-3	NA	CASSLGLAADTQYF	TGTGCCAGCAGCTTAGGGCTAGCGGCAGATACGCAGTATTTT
NA	TRBV15	TRBJ2-1	NA	CATSKGSSLLNEQFF	TGTGCCACCAGCAAAGGATCTAGTTTGCTCAATGAGCAGTTCTTC
TRBD1	TRBV7-9	TRBJ1-2	NA	CASSPSAGRGTYGYTF	TGTGCCAGCAGCCCCTCAGCTGGCAGGGGGACCTATGGCTACACCTTC
TRBD1	TRBV27	TRBJ1-5	NA	CASSSRDRGDQPQHF	TGTGCCAGCAGTTCCCGGGACAGAGGAGATCAGCCCCAGCATTTT
TRBD2	TRBV3-1/TRBV3-2	TRBJ2-2	NA	CASSRLAGGPRELFF	TGTGCCAGCAGCCGACTAGCGGGAGGGCCTCGGGAGCTGTTTTTT
NA	TRBV6-1	TRBJ1-6	NA	CASSEANGLYNSPLHF	TGTGCCAGCAGTGAAGCAAATGGACTTTATAATTCACCCCTCCACTTT
TRBD1	TRBV29-1	TRBJ1-2	NA	CSVTGQGGNLYGYTF	TGCAGCGTTACGGGACAGGGTGGCAACCTCTATGGCTACACCTTC
NA	TRBV28	TRBJ2-2	NA	CASRKATGELFF	TGTGCCAGCAGAAAAGCCACCGGGGAGCTGTTTTTT
NA	TRBV7-9	TRBJ1-4	NA	CASRPNQVLANEKLFF	TGTGCCAGCAGACCTAACCAGGTTTTAGCTAATGAAAAACTGTTTTTT
TRBD2	TRBV29-1	TRBJ2-3	NA	CSVTKGLAGGDTQYF	TGCAGCGTAACGAAGGGACTAGCGGGGGGAGATACGCAGTATTTT
TRBD2	TRBV7-8	TRBJ2-1	NA	CASGEGLAGGPYNEQFF	TGTGCCAGCGGCGAAGGACTAGCGGGAGGGCCCTACAATGAGCAGTTCTTC
TRBD2	TRBV6-2/TRBV6-3	TRBJ2-3	NA	CASSDPGLAGGDTQYF	TGTGCCAGCAGCGATCCGGGACTAGCGGGAGGAGATACGCAGTATTTT
NA	TRBV18	TRBJ2-2	NA	CASSPRGGAGELFF	TGTGCCAGCTCACCACGGGGAGGAGCCGGGGAGCTGTTTTTT
TRBD1	TRBV30	TRBJ1-2	NA	CAWSGSHLWVDRGGGDYGYTF	TGTGCCTGGAGCGGGTCCCACCTGTGGGTGGACAGGGGAGGTGGTGACTATGGCTACACCTTC
NA	TRBV6-5	TRBJ1-5	few	CASRGGLANQPQHF	TGTGCCAGCAGGGGGGGACTGGCTAATCAGCCCCAGCATTTT
NA	TRBV6-2/TRBV6-3	TRBJ2-7	NA	CASSYSGSADYEQYF	TGTGCCAGCAGTTACTCTGGAAGCGCCGACTACGAGCAGTACTTC
NA	TRBV30	TRBJ1-4	NA	CAWSDPARIHEKLFF	TGTGCCTGGAGCGACCCAGCCAGGATCCATGAAAAACTGTTTTTT
TRBD1	TRBV6-1	TRBJ1-1	NA	CASSDGQGVVFVEAFF	TGTGCCAGCAGTGACGGACAGGGGGTTGTTTTTGTTGAAGCTTTCTTT
NA	TRBV12-5	TRBJ1-2	NA	CASALTANYGYTF	TGTGCTAGTGCTCTCACAGCTAACTATGGCTACACCTTC
TRBD2	TRBV5-1	TRBJ2-5	NA	CASLRSGEETQYF	TGCGCCAGCCTACGGAGCGGGGAAGAGACCCAGTACTTC
TRBD2	TRBV7-2	TRBJ2-3	NA	CASSPQGTSGADTQYF	TGTGCCAGCAGCCCTCAAGGGACTAGCGGTGCAGATACGCAGTATTTT
NA	TRBV6-2/TRBV6-3	TRBJ1-3	few	CASSRQVFSSGNTIYF	TGTGCCAGCAGTCGTCAGGTCTTTTCCTCTGGAAACACCATATATTTT
NA	TRBV27	TRBJ2-3	NA	CASSLLGRGEKYSTDTQYF	TGTGCCAGCAGTTTATTGGGCAGGGGCGAAAAATATAGCACAGATACGCAGTATTTT
NA	TRBV14	TRBJ1-5	once	CASSQSLDQPQHF	TGTGCCAGCAGCCAGTCCCTCGATCAGCCCCAGCATTTT
NA	TRBV24-1	TRBJ2-2	NA	CATSDSWTSNTGELFF	TGTGCCACCAGTGATAGCTGGACATCCAACACCGGGGAGCTGTTTTTT
NA	TRBV5-1	TRBJ2-1	NA	CASSLTTESYNEQFF	TGCGCCAGCAGCTTAACTACCGAGTCTTACAATGAGCAGTTCTTC
TRBD2	TRBV6-2/TRBV6-3	TRBJ2-1	NA	CASSYGRTTSGRASEQFF	TGTGCCAGCAGTTACGGGAGGACCACTAGCGGGAGGGCGTCCGAGCAGTTCTTC
NA	TRBV9	TRBJ2-7	few	CASSVGGAGDYYEQYF	TGTGCCAGCAGCGTGGGTGGGGCAGGGGATTATTACGAGCAGTACTTC
NA	TRBV11-2	TRBJ1-3	NA	CASSLDSGFGNTIYF	TGTGCCAGCAGCTTAGATTCAGGGTTCGGAAACACCATATATTTT
NA	TRBV27	TRBJ1-1	NA	CASSFSSTGMTEAFF	TGTGCCAGCAGTTTCTCGTCTACAGGGATGACTGAAGCTTTCTTT
TRBD2	TRBV6-5	TRBJ2-1	NA	CASTNGGSGGQFF	TGTGCCAGCACTAACGGCGGGAGTGGGGGGCAGTTCTTC
NA	TRBV24-1	TRBJ1-5	NA	CATSDYPGNSNQPQHF	TGTGCCACCAGTGATTACCCCGGGAACAGCAATCAGCCCCAGCATTTT
NA	TRBV9	TRBJ2-2	NA	CASSASFTGNTGELFF	TGTGCCAGCAGCGCATCATTTACAGGGAACACCGGGGAGCTGTTTTTT
NA	TRBV2	TRBJ2-7	NA	CASTTAYEQYF	TGTGCCAGCACGACAGCCTACGAGCAGTACTTC
NA	TRBV19	TRBJ2-6	NA	CASSILQDLTLSGANVLTF	TGTGCCAGTAGTATCTTACAGGATTTAACACTCTCTGGGGCCAACGTCCTGACTTTC
NA	TRBV19	TRBJ1-2	NA	CASSATGSYGYTF	TGTGCCAGTAGTGCCACAGGTTCCTATGGCTACACCTTC
NA	TRBV18	TRBJ2-7	NA	CASSPYSSSYEQYF	TGTGCCAGCTCACCCTACAGTTCCTCCTACGAGCAGTACTTC
TRBD1	TRBV29-1	TRBJ1-1	few	CSVLDIRGRDTEAFF	TGCAGCGTCCTCGATATAAGGGGGCGCGACACTGAAGCTTTCTTT
NA	TRBV11-3	TRBJ2-7	NA	CASSPEQGVYSYEQYF	TGTGCCAGCAGCCCAGAACAGGGTGTCTACTCCTACGAGCAGTACTTC
NA	TRBV19	TRBJ1-2	few	CASRREHGYTF	TGTGCCAGTAGAAGGGAGCATGGCTACACCTTC
NA	TRBV4-3	TRBJ2-1	NA	CASSHYRLLQGRNEQFF	TGCGCCAGCAGCCACTACAGACTTTTACAGGGACGCAATGAGCAGTTCTTC
NA	TRBV3-1/TRBV3-2	TRBJ1-5	NA	CASSQDREQPQHF	TGTGCCAGCAGCCAAGATCGGGAACAGCCCCAGCATTTT
NA	TRBV12-3/TRBV12-4	TRBJ1-1	NA	CASSLGGLPFF	TGTGCCAGCAGTTTAGGAGGGTTGCCTTTCTTT
NA	TRBV27	TRBJ1-2	NA	CASSLKGGPWERYTF	TGTGCCAGCAGTTTAAAGGGGGGGCCCTGGGAGCGCTACACCTTC
NA	TRBV11-3	TRBJ2-4	NA	CASSGDWINIQYF	TGTGCCAGCAGTGGGGACTGGATAAACATTCAGTACTTC
TRBD2	TRBV5-1	TRBJ2-5	NA	CASSSPELAGGGETQYF	TGCGCCAGCAGCTCTCCGGAACTAGCGGGAGGTGGGGAGACCCAGTACTTC
TRBD1	TRBV5-1	TRBJ1-5	NA	CASSLGPYRGSNQPQHF	TGCGCCAGCAGCTTGGGCCCTTACAGGGGCAGTAACCAGCCCCAGCATTTT
NA	TRBV5-6	TRBJ1-2	NA	CASQAWGDYGYTF	TGTGCCAGCCAAGCTTGGGGGGACTATGGCTACACCTTC
NA	TRBV27	TRBJ1-2	once	CASSLWAGEGYTF	TGTGCCAGCAGTTTATGGGCAGGGGAAGGCTACACCTTC
NA	TRBV7-2	TRBJ1-6	NA	CASSAASQGNNSPLHF	TGTGCCAGCAGCGCCGCCTCACAGGGCAATAATTCACCCCTCCACTTT